Below, 12 T cell receptor beta chains from the same sample are listed, as sequenced in a study of early T cells in non-severe SARS-CoV-2 infection. Via MiXCR, TCRdb re-called the 5' RACE reads, giving one row per CDR3 protein. This sample carries approximately 110,000 distinct CDR3 sequences, 15% of them seen once, and the ten largest clones take 20% to 25%. Sequenced: whole blood. Receptors were obtained from an adult who was a healthcare worker with PCR-confirmed SARS-CoV-2 infection or an uninfected control (not recorded which).

Only a few counts were recorded for this clonotype. The CDR3 spells CASSGIPDTDTQYF. The CDR3 DNA follows: TGTGCCAGCAGCGGTATACCAGACACAGATACGCAGTATTTT. The gene calls are TRBV7-9 and TRBJ2-3; D remains unclear. The V end was cut by 5 bases, the J end by 2 bases, with 11 bases between. Germline V gene lookup returns CDR1 SEHNR and CDR2 FQNEAQ (reference sequence). This CDR3 spans 14 amino acids.

This chain joins TRBV20-1 and TRBJ2-3; TRBD1 is a possible D gene (6 bases). The CDR3 contains 15 residues. With 0 bases removed from V and 1 base from J, the gap between germline ends came to 11 bases. CDR1 DFQATT and CDR2 SNEGSKA come from the germline V gene (reference sequence). The CDR3 region is CSARDDNRGTDTQYF. In DNA form, the CDR3 reads TGCAGTGCTAGAGATGATAACAGGGGCACAGATACGCAGTATTTT.

The genes are TRBV29-1 and TRBJ1-1; tentative D call: TRBD1 (5 bases). The germline V and J ends were trimmed by 6 bases and 5 bases, with 16 bases remaining between them. CDR1 is SQVTM, CDR2 ANQGSEA, per germline. The CDR3 spans 13 residues. Here the CDR3 reads CSVTPGSGTEAFF. The CDR3 nucleotides read TGCAGCGTGACCCCAGGGAGTGGTACTGAAGCTTTCTTT.

This clonotype was seen only a few times. The chain combines TRBV3-1 with TRBJ2-3, with 7 bases fitting TRBD2. V dropped 2 bases and J dropped 5; count of bases not matched to a gene: 4. The germline CDR1 and CDR2 sequences are LGHDT and YNNKEL (reference sequence). The CDR3 is made up of 14 amino acids. CDR3 bases: TGTGCCAGCAGCCAAACGGGGGGAGGAGATACGCAGTATTTT. Encoded protein: CASSQTGGGDTQYF.

In its sample, this clonotype was seen a few times. V usage is TRBV5-1 and J usage is TRBJ2-5; unclear D gene. V lost 1 base and J lost 1, with 2 bases in between. Germline CDR1 and CDR2: SGHRS and YFSETQ. This CDR3 is built from 12 residues. CDR3 sequence: CASSLPQETQYF. Written as DNA, the CDR3 is TGCGCCAGCAGCTTGCCCCAAGAGACCCAGTACTTC.

This sequence joins TRBV12-3 or TRBV12-4 and TRBJ2-1, with unresolved D. This CDR3 has 15 residues. The V end lost 6 bases, the J end lost 3 bases, and 15 bases lay between the germline ends. The CDR3 DNA follows: TGTGCCAGCAGACGGACCGAAAACAACTACAATGAGCAGTTCTTC. Translated, it gives CASRRTENNYNEQFF.

This clonotype has just a few counts. CDR3 sequence: CASSLTGDRTETQYF. The CDR3 DNA reads as TGCGCCAGCAGCTTGACCGGGGACAGGACGGAGACCCAGTACTTC. J is TRBJ2-5 and V is TRBV5-1; 8 bases are a match to TRBD1. J lost 5 bases, V lost 1 base, and 7 bases had no gene match. CDR1 and CDR2 (germline): SGHRS, YFSETQ. The CDR3 consists of 15 residues.

This clonotype turned up a few times. The CDR3 spells CASSFGQGTYEQYF. CDR3 bases: TGTGCCAGCAGTTTTGGACAGGGTACCTACGAGCAGTACTTC. The rearrangement joins TRBV2 to TRBJ2-7; 8 positions agree with TRBD1. The CDR3 runs 14 residues. Germline-derived CDR1 and CDR2 are SNHLY and FYNNEI. The ends lost 5 bases at V and 2 bases at J; junction bases unmatched: 5.

The V gene is TRBV7-2, the J gene TRBJ1-1; TRBD1 matches at 9 bases. After removal of 3 bases from V and 1 base from J, the junction contained 3 bases not matched to a gene. Germline lookup yields CDR1 SGHTA and CDR2 FQGNSA. The CDR3 spans 15 residues. As DNA, the CDR3 is TGTGCCAGCAGCTTCGGACAGGGGAAGAACACTGAAGCTTTCTTT. Translating it yields CASSFGQGKNTEAFF. Filled out from reference TRBV7-2 and TRBJ1-1, the complete variable domain reads GAGVSQSPSNKVTEKGKDVELRCDPISGHTALYWYRQSLGQGLEFLIYFQGNSAPDKSGLPSDRFSAERTGGSVSTLTIQRTQQEDSAVYLCASSFGQGKNTEAFFGQGTRLTVV.

This clonotype was seen more than once but under ten times. This chain connects TRBV2 to TRBJ1-1; 7 bases match TRBD1. V trimming: 5 bases; J trimming: 3 bases; junction bases outside the gene matches: 6. Germline CDR1 reads SNHLY; CDR2 reads FYNNEI. The CDR3 spans 14 residues. CDR3 sequence: CASSTGAIYTEAFF. CDR3 sequence (DNA): TGTGCCAGCAGTACAGGGGCCATCTACACTGAAGCTTTCTTT.

This clonotype was detected only a few times. The genes are TRBV15 and TRBJ2-3; D not certain. The germline gives CDR1 LNHNV, CDR2 YYDKDF (reference sequence). Trimming removed 3 bases from V and 9 bases from J, with 10 bases in between. This CDR3 is 12 amino acids long. The CDR3 sequence is CATSSISETQYF. DNA of the CDR3: TGTGCCACCAGCAGTATCAGCGAAACGCAGTATTTT. The full variable domain, completed using reference TRBV15 and TRBJ2-3, is DAMVIQNPRYQVTQFGKPVTLSCSQTLNHNVMYWYQQKSSQAPKLLFHYYDKDFNNEADTPDNFQSRRPNTSFCFLDIRSPGLGDTAMYLCATSSISETQYFGPGTRLTVL.

This clonotype was seen a handful of times. The chain links TRBV11-2 to TRBJ1-1, with a tentative D call TRBD1 (5 bases). Trimming removed 6 bases from V and 0 bases from J, with 8 bases in between. The CDR3 runs 13 residues. CDR1 is SGHAT, CDR2 FQNNGV, per germline. The CDR3 here is CASRGLLNTEAFF. For the CDR3, the DNA is TGTGCCAGCAGGGGACTTTTGAACACTGAAGCTTTCTTT.